Listed below are T cell receptor beta chains from one sample, sequenced in a study of blood T cell repertoires in COVID-19. The protocol was immunoSEQ multiplex PCR, while the TCRdb copy is restricted to in-frame clones and leaves out a portion. The repertoire holds 85,000 to 100,000 clones, with roughly 87% as singletons. What was sequenced was peripheral blood. Receptors originate from a woman between 55 and 75 years old with COVID-19, enrolled during active disease. Both conserved end residues are part of each CDR3. Fields, in order: J gene, V gene, D gene, clone size, CDR3 DNA, CDR3 protein. D genes are given only for firm matches. Rows may omit the clone size; those that give it use once, few, many or a size class.

TRBJ2-5	TRBV6-6	TRBD1	.	TGTGCCAGCAGCTACGGACAGGGGACACAAGAGACCCAGTACTTC	CASSYGQGTQETQYF
TRBJ2-7	TRBV6-1	.	.	TGTGCCAGCAGTGAAGGGGGGGTACGCTACGAGCAGTACTTC	CASSEGGVRYEQYF
TRBJ2-1	TRBV19	TRBD2	.	TGTGCCAGTAGTAAGACTAGCGGGGGGGCGGAATTGAATGAGCAGTTCTTC	CASSKTSGGAELNEQFF
TRBJ2-3	TRBV7-9	.	.	TGTGCCAGCAGCCCCCCTGTGTATCGGAGGCGTAATAGCACAGATACGCAGTATTTT	CASSPPVYRRRNSTDTQYF
TRBJ1-3	TRBV4-2	TRBD1	.	TGTGCCAGCAGCCACCCCCAAGGCCTCATCAGGGGGCACTTTGGAAACACCATATATTTT	CASSHPQGLIRGHFGNTIYF
TRBJ2-3	TRBV7-2	TRBD2	.	TGTGCCAGCAGCCAGAGCGGGGCCACAGATACGCAGTATTTT	CASSQSGATDTQYF
TRBJ2-1	TRBV15	.	.	TGTGCCACCAGCAGAGATCAGAATGAGCAGTTCTTC	CATSRDQNEQFF
TRBJ2-5	TRBV13	TRBD1	.	TGTGCCAGCACGACAGGGGGGAAGACCCAGTACTTC	CASTTGGKTQYF
TRBJ1-2	TRBV4-2	TRBD1	few	TGTGCCAGCAGCCAAGGGTCGACAGGGGCCTATGGCTACACCTTC	CASSQGSTGAYGYTF
TRBJ2-7	TRBV5-1	TRBD1	.	TGCGCCAGCACCCACTTGCCAGCAGGGGGCCACGAGCAGTACTTC	CASTHLPAGGHEQYF
TRBJ1-1	TRBV28	TRBD1	medium-sized	TGTGCCAGCAGTTTTTTGGGACAGGGCGGAACTGAAGCTTTCTTT	CASSFLGQGGTEAFF
TRBJ1-4	TRBV13	TRBD1	.	TGTGCCAGCAGCTCGGGACAGGGGGCAAGCGGTGAAAAACTGTTTTTT	CASSSGQGASGEKLFF
TRBJ1-6	TRBV3-1/TRBV3-2	.	.	TGTGCCAGCAGCCAAGATTTGGGGAGCGAGTCACCCCTCCACTTT	CASSQDLGSESPLHF
TRBJ1-4	TRBV18	.	few	TGTGCCAGCTCACCAGGGGCAAGTAATGAAAAACTGTTTTTT	CASSPGASNEKLFF
TRBJ2-7	TRBV27	TRBD2	.	TGTGCCAGCCAAACTACTAGCGCGCCCTACGAGCAGTACTTC	CASQTTSAPYEQYF
TRBJ1-2	TRBV18	TRBD1	once	TGTGCCAGCTCAGTCGCCGACAGGGGCGGCTACACCTTC	CASSVADRGGYTF
TRBJ2-1	TRBV5-1	TRBD2	.	TGCGCCAGCAGGCCGTCTAGCGGGGGCTCCTACAATGAGCAGTTCTTC	CASRPSSGGSYNEQFF
TRBJ2-7	TRBV7-2	.	.	TGTGCCAGCAGCTTCGGGAAGGACGAGCAGTACTTC	CASSFGKDEQYF
TRBJ2-7	TRBV3-1/TRBV3-2	TRBD1	.	TGTGCCAGCAGGGACAGGGGAGGCTACGAGCAGTACTTC	CASRDRGGYEQYF
TRBJ2-7	TRBV30	.	.	TGTGCCTGGAGTGTTAACCCAGGACAGTTCGGAGGCTCCTACGAGCAGTACTTC	CAWSVNPGQFGGSYEQYF
TRBJ2-1	TRBV7-2	TRBD2	once	TGTGCCAGCAGCCGGGGGGAGGGAGGAAAGTTCTTC	CASSRGEGGKFF
TRBJ1-1	TRBV29-1	TRBD1	few	TGCAGCGTAGGACGGACAGGGGGTTACACTGAAGCTTTCTTT	CSVGRTGGYTEAFF
TRBJ1-2	TRBV9	.	few	TGTGCCAGCAGCGTAGGGGCGGGGGACTATGGCTACACCTTC	CASSVGAGDYGYTF
TRBJ2-1	TRBV14	.	.	TGTGCCAGCACGGGCGGGACCTCCTACAATGAGCAGTTCTTC	CASTGGTSYNEQFF
TRBJ2-7	TRBV6-6	TRBD1	.	TGTGCCAGCAGTGTACAGGGGATGTTCTACGAGCAGTACTTC	CASSVQGMFYEQYF
TRBJ1-1	TRBV6-5	.	.	TGTGCCAGCAGTTACTCGTCCCAGGGCATCACTGAAGCTTTCTTT	CASSYSSQGITEAFF
TRBJ2-3	TRBV6-5	.	.	TGTGCCAGCAGTTACGGATTAGGGGGAACTACGCAGTATTTT	CASSYGLGGTTQYF
TRBJ2-1	TRBV27	.	.	TGTGCCAGCAGCACCACCTCCTTCCCGGGGAGGAATGAGCAGTTCTTC	CASSTTSFPGRNEQFF
TRBJ1-6	TRBV7-2	.	.	TGTGCCAGCAGCCCCATGAGGGCCTATAATTCACCCCTCCACTTT	CASSPMRAYNSPLHF
TRBJ1-5	TRBV19	.	.	TGTGCCAGTAGTGATCCGGGGGAGCCCCAGCATTTT	CASSDPGEPQHF